Shown below are 12 T cell receptor beta chains from a single sample sequenced in a study of shared clonotypes between healthy human individuals. Sequencing used immunoSEQ multiplex PCR; TCRdb keeps in-frame clones, though not all of them. Of 2 million to 2.5 million clones in the sample, roughly 92% were seen once. Sequenced input: naive CD4+ T cells from PBMCs. As for subset: CD45RA+ positively selected. The receptors come from a man between 18 and 29 years old in good health. Some clones in this sample may be carry-over from other donors' samples.

The chain employs TRBV5-1 and TRBJ2-6, with D perhaps assigned TRBD1 or TRBD2 (5 bases each). Trimming pared 6 bases from V and 4 bases from J, leaving 20 bases between. The CDR3 sequence is 17 residues long. Germline V lookup: CDR1 SGHRS, CDR2 YFSETQ. The CDR3 protein is CASTLLGAPRGANVLTF. DNA for the CDR3: TGCGCCAGCACCCTACTCGGGGCCCCGAGGGGGGCCAACGTCCTGACTTTC. Together with reference TRBV5-1 and TRBJ2-6, the CDR3 gives the full variable domain: KAGVTQTPRYLIKTRGQQVTLSCSPISGHRSVSWYQQTPGQGLQFLFEYFSETQRNKGNFPGRFSGRQFSNSRSEMNVSTLELGDSALYLCASTLLGAPRGANVLTFGAGSRLTVL.

This clone was counted between two and nine times. The sample holds other DNA sequences that translate to the same CDR3. The chain uses TRBV4-1 and TRBJ1-5; unclear D gene. Deletions cut 1 base from V and 4 bases from J, with 5 bases between. CDR1 and CDR2 from the germline V gene are MGHRA and YSYEKL. CDR3 length equals 13 residues. CDR3 DNA: TGCGCCAGCAGCCAAGGTGGAAATCAGCCCCAGCATTTT. This codes for CASSQGGNQPQHF.

This chain joins TRBV28 and TRBJ1-1, with D perhaps TRBD1 (6 bases). V was clipped by 5 bases and J by 0 bases, with 7 bases between them. The CDR3 is 13 residues long. CDR1 is MDHEN, CDR2 SYDVKM, per germline. The CDR3 nucleotides are TGTGCCAGCAGTCAGGGGTTGAACACTGAAGCTTTCTTT. It is translated as CASSQGLNTEAFF.

The chain couples TRBV5-8 to TRBJ1-1; D remains ambiguous. The CDR3 sequence is 12 residues long. CDR1 and CDR2 from the germline V gene are SGHTS and YDEGEE. The germline V and J ends were trimmed by 4 bases and 4 bases, with 8 bases remaining between them. CDR3 sequence (DNA): TGTGCCAGCAGCAGACGGGCCACTGAAGCTTTCTTT. The encoded protein is CASSRRATEAFF.

On this clone: The same CDR3 arises from other DNA sequences in this sample as well. The chain recombines TRBV2 with TRBJ2-7; perhaps TRBD2 as D (5 bases). V was shortened by 7 bases and J by 3 bases, with 7 bases between the two germline ends. The CDR3 sequence is 11 residues long. Germline CDR1 and CDR2: SNHLY and FYNNEI. CDR3 amino acids: CASTAGYEQYF. The CDR3, as DNA: TGTGCCAGCACGGCGGGCTACGAGCAGTACTTC.

The rearrangement links TRBV2 to TRBJ1-2, with TRBD1 as a possible D gene (6 bases). This CDR3 spans 12 amino acids. Trimming took 7 bases from V and 4 from J, leaving 10 bases between them. CDR1 and CDR2 from the germline V gene are SNHLY and FYNNEI. The DNA of the CDR3 is TGTGCCAGCACCCCGGACAGCTATGGCTACACCTTC. It specifies CASTPDSYGYTF.

The chain carries TRBV5-6 and TRBJ2-7; D uncertain. V lost 4 bases and J lost 0, with 17 bases in between. Germline V lookup: CDR1 SGHDT, CDR2 YYEEEE. The CDR3 contains 16 residues. Here the CDR3 reads CASSTPLGGSSYEQYF. The DNA of the CDR3 is TGTGCCAGCAGCACGCCTTTGGGCGGAAGCTCCTACGAGCAGTACTTC. Full variable domain (missing parts from reference TRBV5-6 and TRBJ2-7): DAGVTQSPTHLIKTRGQQVTLRCSPKSGHDTVSWYQQALGQGPQFIFQYYEEEERQRGNFPDRFSGHQFPNYSSELNVNALLLGDSALYLCASSTPLGGSSYEQYFGPGTRLTVT.

This chain connects TRBV6-1 to TRBJ1-4, with D uncertain. The CDR3 runs 12 residues. The V end was cut by 4 bases, the J end by 7 bases, with 7 bases between. Germline assignment: CDR1 MNHNS and CDR2 SASEGT. CDR3 DNA: TGTGCCAGCAGTGGCCCTGGTGAAAAACTGTTTTTT. It yields the protein CASSGPGEKLFF.

The chain couples TRBV2 to TRBJ2-1; D may be TRBD2 (5 bases). From germline, CDR1 is SNHLY and CDR2 FYNNEI. CDR3 length: 11 amino acids. The CDR3 nucleotides read TGTGTGGGAGCGGCTTACAATGAGCAGTTCTTC. The encoded protein is CVGAAYNEQFF.

With regard to this clone: Within the sample, other DNA sequences also encode this same CDR3. The chain couples TRBV7-3 to TRBJ2-3; either TRBD1 or TRBD2 may fit D (5 bases each). Germline V CDR1 and CDR2: SGHTA, FQGTGA. CDR3 length: 14 residues. The germline V and J ends were trimmed by 2 bases and 0 bases, with 6 bases remaining between them. The CDR3 nucleotides are TGTGCCAGCAGCTTATGGGGGAGCACAGATACGCAGTATTTT. Translated: CASSLWGSTDTQYF.

The chain joins TRBV10-3 to TRBJ1-3; the D is unclear. Trimming shortened V by 0 bases and J by 3 bases, and 15 bases separated the two germline ends. This CDR3 is 17 amino acids long. CDR1 is ENHRY, CDR2 SYGVKD, per germline. CDR3 in amino acids: CAISESKETWLGNTIYF. Here the CDR3 DNA reads TGTGCCATCAGTGAGTCGAAAGAAACGTGGCTTGGAAACACCATATATTTT.

The V call is TRBV6-5, the J call TRBJ2-7, with 7 bases lining up with TRBD2. With 4 bases clipped from V and 4 bases from J, the junction kept 13 bases outside the gene matches. Germline values: CDR1 MNHEY, CDR2 SVGAGI. The CDR3 has 16 amino acids. The CDR3 nucleotides are TGTGCCAGCAGTTCCGTGATTGGGAGGGCGGGATACGAGCAGTACTTC. It is translated as CASSSVIGRAGYEQYF.